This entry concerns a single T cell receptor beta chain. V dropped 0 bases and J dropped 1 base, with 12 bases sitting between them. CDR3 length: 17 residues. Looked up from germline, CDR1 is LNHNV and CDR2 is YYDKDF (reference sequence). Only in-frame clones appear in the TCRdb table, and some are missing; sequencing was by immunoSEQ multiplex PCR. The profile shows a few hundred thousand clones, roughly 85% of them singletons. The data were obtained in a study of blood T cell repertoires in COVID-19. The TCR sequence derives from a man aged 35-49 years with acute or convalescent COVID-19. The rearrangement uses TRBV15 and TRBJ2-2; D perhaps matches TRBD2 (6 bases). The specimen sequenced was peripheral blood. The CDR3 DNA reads TGTGCCACCAGCAGAGATGCGGGACCTTGGAACACCGGGGAGCTGTTTTTT. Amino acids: CATSRDAGPWNTGELFF.